This T cell receptor (beta chain) was identified during a study of molecular identifiers for immune sequencing clone quantification. For the study at large: Replicates involved a five-way split of RNA from around 20,000 or 100,000 naive CD8 cells, with sequencing of four.

TCRdb re-analysed the PCR reads in MiXCR, keeping a single row per CDR3 protein. The data show 300,000 to 400,000 distinct CDR3 sequences, with about 22% seen just once and 0.7% to 0.9% held by the top ten. The authors gated naive CD8 T cells as CD8+CD4-CCR7+CD45RA+ for sorting. CDR3 length: 14 residues. Germline assignment: CDR1 SGHNT and CDR2 YYREEE (reference sequence). V lost 2 bases, J lost 5 bases, and 14 bases lay in between. This clonotype was seen many times. V gene TRBV5-4 combines with J gene TRBJ2-7; D is perhaps TRBD1 (5 bases). Sequencing was done on a sample of naive CD8+ T cells from blood, with Jurkat cell RNA spiked in. Subset defined: FACS-sorted CD8+CD4-CCR7+CD45RA+ naive T cells. The TCR was taken from a human donor in good health. Some libraries in this study had Jurkat cell RNA spiked in. The CDR3 sequence: CASSLTGAENEQYF. CDR3 sequence (DNA): TGTGCCAGCAGCTTAACAGGCGCAGAGAACGAGCAGTACTTC.